This T cell receptor beta chain was obtained from a study of shared clonotypes between healthy human individuals. General study findings and limits: Non-shared clonotypes had lower generation probabilities than those shared by all four donors.

V dropped 2 bases and J dropped 5 bases, with 12 bases sitting between them. This CDR3 region has 14 residues. The germline CDR1 and CDR2 sequences are SNHLY and FYNNEI. TCRdb's copy holds only in-frame clones and misses some; the assay was immunoSEQ multiplex PCR. The table shows a few million clones, with 90% to 95% occurring only once. Note on this clone: What it recognizes is unknown.

Naive CD8 isolation took CD45RO-negative cells positively selected for CCR7 and excluded terminally differentiated effector memory CD45RA+ cells. The source of this sequence is a man in his late teens or twenties in good health. Some clones in this sample may be carry-over from other donors' samples. This rearrangement joins TRBV2 to TRBJ1-1; D gene uncertain. Sequencing was carried out using naive CD8+ T cells from PBMCs. CDR3 sequence reads: CASSERVADTEAFF. DNA for the CDR3: TGTGCCAGCAGTGAAAGGGTGGCGGATACTGAAGCTTTCTTT.